One sample yielded the 27 T cell receptor beta chains listed below, sequenced in a study of T cell responses to AZD1222 COVID-19 vaccine. TCRdb's table, derived via immunoSEQ multiplex PCR, lists solely in-frame clones and lacks some. The table has 60,000 to 85,000 clones, more than 60% seen once. Sequenced here: peripheral blood, sampled 28 days after the second dose of the MenACWY control vaccine. The source of these receptors is an adult who received the MenACWY meningococcal vaccine as a control.

V usage is TRBV2 and J usage is TRBJ1-4; maybe TRBD1 (6 bases). This CDR3 region has 17 residues. The V and J ends lost 7 bases and 0 bases respectively, with 18 bases between them. Germline CDR1 SNHLY, CDR2 FYNNEI. The CDR3 loop reads CASTPRGTRTTNEKLFF. DNA for the CDR3: TGTGCCAGCACCCCTAGGGGGACACGTACAACTAATGAAAAACTGTTTTTT.

This rearrangement joins TRBV2 to TRBJ1-2; 7 nucleotides agree with TRBD1. The CDR3 runs 17 residues. With 0 bases clipped from V and 5 bases from J, the junction kept 12 bases outside the gene matches. Germline V gene data show CDR1 as SNHLY and CDR2 as FYNNEI. CDR3 sequence: CASSEAPPQQGMYGYTF. CDR3 nucleotide sequence: TGTGCCAGCAGTGAAGCCCCACCTCAACAGGGGATGTATGGCTACACCTTC.

V gene TRBV4-1 combines with J gene TRBJ1-1; D gene ambiguous. Germline CDR1 reads MGHRA; CDR2 reads YSYEKL. V lost 3 bases, J lost 6 bases, and 20 bases lay in between. The CDR3 consists of 16 residues. The CDR3 loop is CASSQSTGIFGPEAFF. CDR3 in DNA: TGCGCCAGCAGCCAGAGTACCGGGATCTTTGGCCCTGAAGCTTTCTTT.

V and J are TRBV19 and TRBJ1-5; TRBD1 is a possible D gene (5 bases). In germline, CDR1 is LNHDA, CDR2 SQIVND (reference sequence). The CDR3 length is 17 residues. Trimming took 0 bases from V and 7 from J, leaving 19 bases between them. In DNA, the CDR3 is TGTGCCAGTAGTATAGATGAACTGCCCTCCGGGGGACAGCCCCAGCATTTT. This translates into CASSIDELPSGGQPQHF.

As to this clone: This CDR3 is also generated by other DNA sequences in the sample. CDR3 sequence reads: CASSEAYEQYF. CDR3 bases: TGTGCCAGCAGTGAAGCCTACGAGCAGTACTTC. The chain employs TRBV6-1 and TRBJ2-7; D remains ambiguous. The germline V and J ends were trimmed by 0 bases and 3 bases, with 0 bases remaining between them. Germline V lookup: CDR1 MNHNS, CDR2 SASEGT. The CDR3 extends over 11 amino acids.

This chain uses TRBV30 with TRBJ2-2; TRBD1 matches at 7 bases. Germline V gene data show CDR1 as GTSNPN and CDR2 as SVGIG (reference sequence). The CDR3 runs to 14 residues. Germline trimming cut 2 bases from V and 6 bases from J; bases unmatched to any gene: 6. As DNA, the CDR3 is TGTGCCTGGAGTCCCGGGACAGTCTCCGGGGAGCTGTTTTTT. Its protein is CAWSPGTVSGELFF.

In its sample, this clone was seen once. The chain couples TRBV6-5 to TRBJ1-1; maybe TRBD1 (6 bases). The V gene lost 2 bases and the J gene lost 1 base, with 8 bases spanning the gap. The CDR3 extends over 14 amino acids. Germline loops: CDR1 MNHEY, CDR2 SVGAGI. CDR3 in DNA: TGTGCCAGCAGTTACGGGACAACGAACACTGAAGCTTTCTTT. Translation gives CASSYGTTNTEAFF.

The chain has TRBV5-6 and TRBJ2-1, with TRBD2 matching 9 bases. CDR1 is SGHDT and CDR2 is YYEEEE in the germline V gene. This CDR3 comprises 15 residues. The V gene end was trimmed by 0 bases and the J gene end by 8 bases; junction bases not matched to a gene: 6. The CDR3: CASSLGLAGFDEQFF. The DNA of the CDR3 is TGTGCCAGCAGCTTGGGGCTAGCGGGATTCGATGAGCAGTTCTTC.

The chain recombines TRBV18 with TRBJ2-7; D might be TRBD2 (5 bases). Trimming left V 3 bases short and J 5 bases short, with 8 bases between. This CDR3 contains 12 residues. The V gene's germline CDR1 is KGHSH and CDR2 LQKENI. The CDR3 sequence: CASSPARDEQYF. The CDR3 DNA sequence: TGTGCCAGCTCACCGGCGAGGGACGAGCAGTACTTC.

The rearrangement uses TRBV5-8 and TRBJ2-5; D is undetermined. The CDR3 is 15 residues long. Per germline, CDR1 SGHTS and CDR2 YDEGEE. V was clipped by 5 bases and J by 4 bases, with 18 bases between them. This CDR3 is CASRLINTLLETQYF. The CDR3, as DNA: TGTGCCAGCAGATTGATAAACACCCTTCTAGAGACCCAGTACTTC.

This clone was seen just once. This chain connects TRBV5-5 to TRBJ2-2; D assignment may be TRBD1 or TRBD2 (5 bases each). This CDR3 contains 16 residues. The germline CDR1 and CDR2 sequences are SGHKS and YYEKEE (reference sequence). Trimming left V 2 bases short and J 7 bases short, with 18 bases between. The CDR3 coding sequence is TGTGCCAGCAGCTTCGGGACGGACTTAATTAGCGGGGAGCTGTTTTTT. Its protein is CASSFGTDLISGELFF.

This rearrangement joins TRBV19 to TRBJ2-1; D is perhaps TRBD2 (7 bases). CDR1 and CDR2 from the germline V gene are LNHDA and SQIVND (reference sequence). V lost 9 bases and J 8 bases, leaving 14 bases between the germline ends. The CDR3 contains 12 residues. The DNA of the CDR3 is TGTGCCAGCTCGTCGGGGGGCTATGAGCAGTTCTTC. Amino acid sequence: CASSSGGYEQFF. Combining the CDR3 with reference TRBV19 and TRBJ2-1 gives the whole variable domain DGGITQSPKYLFRKEGQNVTLSCEQNLNHDAMYWYRQDPGQGLRLIYYSQIVNDFQKGDIAEGYSVSREKKESFPLTVTSAQKNPTAFYLCASSSGGYEQFFGPGTRLTVL.

The chain uses TRBV9 and TRBJ1-1; unclear D gene. V dropped 0 bases and J dropped 2 bases, with 11 bases sitting between them. The CDR3 covers 15 residues. The germline CDR1 and CDR2 sequences are SGDLS and YYNGEE. This CDR3 reads CASSVEPGDNTEAFF. In nucleotides, the CDR3 is TGTGCCAGCAGCGTAGAACCGGGTGACAACACTGAAGCTTTCTTT.

The chain has TRBV5-5 and TRBJ1-3, with TRBD1 as a possible D gene (6 bases). Deletions cut 4 bases from V and 4 bases from J, with 15 bases between. Germline V gives CDR1 SGHKS, CDR2 YYEKEE (reference sequence). The CDR3 length is 15 residues. The CDR3 here is CASSAIRGKGNTIYF. The CDR3 bases are TGTGCCAGCAGCGCCATCAGGGGTAAAGGAAACACCATATATTTT.

V is TRBV6-4 and J is TRBJ2-7; possible D gene TRBD2, 5 bases. V was shortened by 3 bases and J by 0 bases, with 12 bases between the two germline ends. The CDR3 runs 15 residues. Germline CDR1 MRHNA, CDR2 SNTAGT. The CDR3 loop reads CASSENLGSSYEQYF. In nucleotides, the CDR3 is TGTGCCAGCAGTGAGAACCTAGGGAGCTCCTACGAGCAGTACTTC.

The rearrangement uses TRBV3-1 (or the pseudogene TRBV3-2) and TRBJ1-3; 10 bases are a match to TRBD1. V shed 4 bases, J shed 8 bases, and the junction held 2 bases outside the gene matches. The CDR3 consists of 13 residues. Germline CDR1 and CDR2: LGHDT and YNNKEL (reference sequence). The CDR3 sequence is CASSRTGGDTIYF. The CDR3 coding sequence is TGTGCCAGCAGCCGGACAGGGGGGGACACCATATATTTT.

The chain couples TRBV20-1 to TRBJ2-3; D remains unclear. The germline V gene has CDR1 DFQATT and CDR2 SNEGSKA (reference sequence). V was clipped by 3 bases and J by 1 base, with 11 bases between them. CDR3 length: 14 residues. The CDR3 loop is CSASPDLGTDTQYF. DNA for the CDR3: TGCAGTGCTAGTCCGGACCTGGGCACAGATACGCAGTATTTT.

This rearrangement joins TRBV7-3 to TRBJ2-2, with D perhaps assigned TRBD1 or TRBD2 (5 bases each). CDR1 and CDR2 (germline): SGHTA, FQGTGA. Trimming shortened V by 2 bases and J by 4 bases, and 11 bases separated the two germline ends. The CDR3 is made up of 15 amino acids. CDR3 sequence reads: CASSLGFGGTGELFF. CDR3 in DNA: TGTGCCAGCAGCTTAGGATTTGGGGGCACCGGGGAGCTGTTTTTT.

The J gene is TRBJ2-5, the V gene TRBV9, with 7 bases aligning to TRBD2. With V trimmed by 4 bases and J by 4 bases, 13 bases remained unmatched. This CDR3 comprises 16 residues. In germline, CDR1 is SGDLS, CDR2 YYNGEE. CDR3 protein: CASSRATSPSLETQYF. CDR3 DNA sequence: TGTGCCAGCAGCCGAGCGACTAGCCCATCCCTAGAGACCCAGTACTTC.

The chain has TRBV30 and TRBJ2-1, with 9 bases fitting TRBD2. Unmatched junction bases numbered 23, after V lost 1 base and J lost 1 base. This CDR3 contains 22 residues. The V gene's germline CDR1 is GTSNPN and CDR2 SVGIG (reference sequence). CDR3 DNA sequence: TGTGCCTGGAGTGCGATGACTAATATGTGGAGCGGGGGGCCACCTTCCTACAATGAGCAGTTCTTC. Its translation is CAWSAMTNMWSGGPPSYNEQFF. The full variable domain, completed using reference TRBV30 and TRBJ2-1, is SQTIHQWPATLVQPVGSPLSLECTVEGTSNPNLYWYRQAAGRGLQLLFYSVGIGQISSEVPQNLSASRPQDRQFILSSKKLLLSDSGFYLCAWSAMTNMWSGGPPSYNEQFFGPGTRLTVL.

CDR3 sequence reads: CASSQEALLAGVINEQFF. The CDR3 region has the DNA TGTGCCAGCAGCCAGGAAGCCCTTCTAGCGGGGGTCATCAATGAGCAGTTCTTC. V usage is TRBV14 and J usage is TRBJ2-1, with 10 bases matching TRBD2. Trimming removed 3 bases from V and 6 bases from J; junction bases left unmatched: 14. There are 18 residues in the CDR3. The germline V gene has CDR1 SGHDN and CDR2 FVKESK.

V gene TRBV4-3 combines with J gene TRBJ1-4, with 9 nucleotides matching TRBD1. The length of the CDR3 is 16 residues. Germline trimming cut 0 bases from V and 7 bases from J; bases unmatched to any gene: 6. Germline CDR1 and CDR2: LGHNA and YSLEER. This CDR3 is CASSQDAGQGSEKLFF. CDR3 nucleotide sequence: TGCGCCAGCAGCCAAGACGCCGGACAGGGGTCTGAAAAACTGTTTTTT.

This clone was observed a handful of times. CDR3 sequence (DNA): TGTGCCAGCAGTCCCGGGACAGGGGTCTCACCCCTCCACTTT. This sequence encodes CASSPGTGVSPLHF. The rearrangement uses TRBV2 and TRBJ1-6, with 10 bases that match TRBD1. CDR3 length: 14 residues. The V and J ends lost 5 bases and 10 bases, in that order; junction bases with no gene match: 5. Germline V gene data show CDR1 as SNHLY and CDR2 as FYNNEI.

J is TRBJ1-4 and V is TRBV18; D perhaps matches TRBD1 (5 bases). CDR1 is KGHSH and CDR2 is LQKENI in the germline V gene. This CDR3 is built from 12 residues. V dropped 6 bases and J dropped 7 bases, with 9 bases sitting between them. The CDR3 region is CASSRDREKLFF. CDR3 bases: TGTGCCAGCTCGCGGGACCGTGAAAAACTGTTTTTT.

The J gene is TRBJ2-7, the V gene TRBV9; either TRBD1 or TRBD2 may fit D (6 bases each). Germline V gives CDR1 SGDLS, CDR2 YYNGEE. This CDR3 has 14 residues. Trimming removed 5 bases at V and 2 bases at J, with 14 bases between. The CDR3 coding sequence is TGTGCCAGCAGTAGGGGGGACAAAACCTACGAGCAGTACTTC. It yields the protein CASSRGDKTYEQYF.

This clone has only one observation. V gene TRBV12-3 or TRBV12-4 combines with J gene TRBJ1-4; no clear D. V gave up 6 bases and J gave up 7 bases, with 9 bases separating them. This CDR3 contains 12 residues. The CDR3 region has the DNA TGTGCCAGCAGCCTTGAGGGTGAAAAACTGTTTTTT. It translates to CASSLEGEKLFF.

The chain has TRBV5-6 and TRBJ2-3; TRBD2 matches 11 bases. The V and J ends lost 0 bases and 6 bases, in that order; junction bases with no gene match: 6. Germline V gene lookup returns CDR1 SGHDT and CDR2 YYEEEE. The CDR3 is made up of 16 amino acids. For the CDR3, the DNA is TGTGCCAGCAGCTTGGGGTTAGCGGGAGGGTTCGATACGCAGTATTTT. Its protein is CASSLGLAGGFDTQYF.